The rows below give T cell receptor beta chains drawn from one sample of a study of CD8+ T cells in alopecia areata. The assay was immunoSEQ multiplex PCR, and TCRdb's table has in-frame clones only and misses some. This table holds around 130,000 clones, 58% found once. Material: CD4+ T cells sorted from blood, obtained at week 0. The receptors originated from a human donor with alopecia areata. Each CDR3 is given with its conserved first and last residue. D genes are given only for firm matches. Not all rows give a size; the values are once, few, many and, for expanded clones, a class.

>TRBJ2-7|TRBV5-1|TRBD1|.
CASSSQQGGFYEQYF
TGCGCCAGCAGCTCTCAACAGGGGGGTTTCTACGAGCAGTACTTC
>TRBJ2-7|TRBV4-3|TRBD2|.
CASSQEWSKRGIGEQYF
TGCGCCAGCAGCCAAGAATGGTCCAAGCGGGGAATCGGGGAGCAGTACTTC
>TRBJ2-5|TRBV30|.|.
CAWSVVRETQYF
TGTGCCTGGAGTGTTGTTCGGGAGACCCAGTACTTC
>TRBJ2-3|TRBV2|.|.
CASKGATDTQYF
TGTGCCAGCAAAGGTGCGACAGATACGCAGTATTTT
>TRBJ2-5|TRBV27|.|few
CASSMTGGETQYF
TGTGCCAGCAGTATGACAGGAGGGGAGACCCAGTACTTC
>TRBJ2-1|TRBV7-3|.|.
CASSLGQEQFF
TGTGCCAGCAGCCTCGGACAAGAGCAGTTCTTC
>TRBJ2-7|TRBV14|TRBD1|.
CASSLSGTGRSYEQYF
TGTGCCAGCAGCCTCTCCGGGACAGGGAGATCCTACGAGCAGTACTTC
>TRBJ1-3|TRBV4-1|.|.
CASSQAGSGNTIYF
TGCGCCAGCAGCCAAGCAGGCTCTGGAAACACCATATATTTT
>TRBJ2-4|TRBV5-1|TRBD2|.
CASSLSGRLAGNIQYF
TGCGCCAGCAGCTTGTCGGGGCGACTAGCGGGAAACATTCAGTACTTC
>TRBJ2-1|TRBV29-1|.|.
CSGLKGFSYNEQFF
TGCAGCGGATTGAAAGGGTTCTCCTACAATGAGCAGTTCTTC
>TRBJ2-2|TRBV9|.|.
CASRTTLGNTGELFF
TGTGCCAGCAGGACAACGCTAGGGAACACCGGGGAGCTGTTTTTT
>TRBJ2-1|TRBV6-5|.|once
CASSYGGPPPYNEQFF
TGTGCCAGCAGTTATGGCGGTCCTCCCCCCTACAATGAGCAGTTCTTC
>TRBJ2-5|TRBV19|.|.
CASSISSAQETQYF
TGTGCCAGTAGTATATCATCGGCGCAAGAGACCCAGTACTTC
>TRBJ2-1|TRBV10-3|.|.
CAISEPGQYNEQFF
TGTGCCATCAGTGAACCCGGACAGTACAATGAGCAGTTCTTC
>TRBJ2-3|TRBV7-9|.|few
CASSLGTVQWGTDTQYF
TGTGCCAGCAGCTTAGGGACAGTCCAATGGGGTACAGATACGCAGTATTTT
>TRBJ1-6|TRBV7-9|TRBD1|.
CASSLVAGGGSPLHF
TGTGCCAGCAGCTTAGTGGCAGGGGGCGGTTCACCCCTCCACTTT
>TRBJ2-7|TRBV11-3|.|.
CASSQYIGPQYF
TGTGCCAGCAGCCAGTATATCGGCCCTCAGTACTTC
>TRBJ2-7|TRBV9|.|.
CASSSGREPSYEQYF
TGTGCCAGCAGCTCAGGACGGGAACCTTCCTACGAGCAGTACTTC
>TRBJ2-7|TRBV19|.|.
CASSKARDTFPYEQYF
TGTGCCAGTAGTAAGGCTCGGGACACCTTCCCCTACGAGCAGTACTTC
>TRBJ1-1|TRBV13|.|.
CASSAGVFREAFF
TGTGCCAGCAGCGCCGGAGTTTTTAGGGAAGCTTTCTTT
>TRBJ2-5|TRBV5-1|.|.
CASSGGPYQETQYF
TGCGCCAGCAGCGGGGGACCATACCAAGAGACCCAGTACTTC
>TRBJ1-2|TRBV27|.|few
CASSFRGLNGYTF
TGTGCCAGCAGTTTCCGGGGCCTGAATGGCTACACCTTC
>TRBJ2-6|TRBV9|.|.
CASSAPLGAGANVLTF
TGTGCCAGCAGCGCCCCCCTGGGGGCTGGGGCCAACGTCCTGACTTTC
>TRBJ2-1|TRBV19|TRBD2|once
CASSKGTSVGEQFF
TGTGCCAGTAGTAAAGGGACTAGCGTAGGTGAGCAGTTCTTC
>TRBJ2-2|TRBV23-1|.|.
CASSQSGGKSGELFF
TGCGCCAGCAGTCAATCGGGCGGAAAGTCCGGGGAGCTGTTTTTT
>TRBJ2-1|TRBV5-1|.|.
CASSIPGAAGNEQFF
TGCGCCAGCAGCATACCAGGGGCCGCTGGCAATGAGCAGTTCTTC
>TRBJ2-1|TRBV4-1|.|few
CASSQSMGASLADEQFF
TGCGCCAGCAGCCAGTCTATGGGGGCCTCCCTTGCTGATGAGCAGTTCTTC
>TRBJ2-7|TRBV4-3|TRBD2|.
CASSISGGYSYEQYF
TGCGCCAGCAGCATTAGCGGGGGGTACTCCTACGAGCAGTACTTC